This TCR beta chain was documented in a study of vaccination and CD4 T cells after COVID-19 (dated by TCRdb to 2022 to 2024). Background for the entire study: The convalescent cohort included six males and four females, with two Hispanic individuals, seven Caucasians, two Asians and one multiracial person. Participants received two doses of either the Pfizer-BioNTech BNT162b2 vaccine (n=8) or the Moderna mRNA-1273 vaccine (n=2). Post-COVID blood samples from convalescent patients were collected a median of approximately 93 days after diagnosis, with a range of roughly 30 to 170 days. Post-vaccine blood samples were obtained a median of roughly 75 days after the second vaccine dose, with a range of about 13 to 241 days. Culture stimuli were overlapping spike peptide pools from SARS-CoV-2 and from the common cold coronaviruses HCoV-NL63, HCoV-OC43 and HCoV-229E. In control cultures, a CEFX viral epitope pool was used as positive control, an HIV-1 Nef peptide pool was used as negative control, or no peptide was added. The spike-specific CD4+ TCR repertoire was compared before and after mRNA vaccination in fewer than eleven COVID-19 convalescent patients and several infection-naive healthy vaccine recipients. In an earlier paper using these donors, memory CD4+ T cell crossreactivity between SARS-CoV-2 and common cold coronavirus spike proteins was assessed at the TCR clonotype level.

Study-wide findings and limitations: Among convalescent patients, a median around 89% of the SARS-CoV-2-reactive clones seen after vaccination appeared only after vaccination, which suggests priming specific to the vaccine. Although the median number of SARS-CoV-2-reactive clonotypes went up from around 20 after infection to some 37 after vaccination, the increase was not significant. Only a relatively small number of convalescent patients were included in the study, and early timepoints following natural infection were not analyzed. Of the vaccine-specific clones found in convalescent patients, nearly all (304 of 307) were mono-reactive for SARS-CoV-2 spike instead of being cross-reactive with common cold coronaviruses.

Receptor libraries were prepared by PCR. DNA from cultured CD4+ T cells was subjected to TCR sequencing with the Oncomine TCR Beta short-read assay at the Johns Hopkins FTIC core. The QIAamp micro DNA kit was used to extract genomic DNA from the cultured CD4+ T cells. Oncomine TCR Beta libraries made from cultured CD4+ T cells were pooled using unique dual indexes and sequenced on an Illumina iSeq 100. As for the original processing: Non-productive sequences were removed, and CDR3s that did not start with C, did not end with F or W, or were shorter than 7 amino acids were discarded. The MANAFEST web application identified antigen-specific clonotypes by comparing peptide-stimulated wells against reference wells and other culture wells. An FDR below 0.05, an odds ratio above 5, and a productive frequency above 0.1% in at least two of three replicate wells were required for clones to be considered positive. Cross-reactive clonotypes were defined as significantly expanded in both SARS-CoV-2 spike wells and at least one common cold coronavirus spike condition. Levenshtein distances (stringdist) and unrooted phylogenetic trees (ape) in R version 3.6.1 were used to assess CDR3 homology. The raw public reads went through TCRdb reprocessing: fastp at Q25, MiXCR clone calling, in-frame beta chains kept. For every CDR3 protein sequence, its rows merge into one entry that carries the most common genes and DNA. The V and J calls come from TCRdb's annotation, not from the publication. This sample gives approximately 8,600 distinct CDR3 sequences in total; about 45% of them show up just once. The ten top clones hold over 25% of the sample.

For CDR1 and CDR2, the germline V gene (reference sequence) lists DFQATT and SNEGSKA. The junction shows trimming of 1 base on V and 1 base on J, plus 11 bases between the germline ends. Including the terminal cysteine and phenylalanine, the CDR3 comprises 15 residues. The entry retains the CDR3 DNA only, 45 bases that are in frame from base 1. This sample's treatment or condition label indicates: approximately 9-day PBMC culture with coronavirus spike peptide pools or control peptides (ViraFEST assay). CD4+ T cells from unexposed donors were collected before the COVID-19 pandemic (2011-2018). The ViraFEST assay was used in the study, in which antigen-specific T cells were expanded with peptide pools and expanded clonotypes were subsequently identified by TCR sequencing. PBMCs were cultured at roughly 2 million per well in IMDM supplemented with around 5.5% human AB serum and approximately 10 IU/ml IL-2, with 9.5 to 10 ug/ml peptide pools added. Half of the culture medium was replaced with fresh IL-2-containing medium on days 3 and 7. After 9 to 10 days of culture, CD4+ T cells were isolated by negative selection using the EasySep CD4+ T cell isolation kit. Unexposed donor CD4+ T cells were tested for reactivity to SARS-CoV-2 S and N and four common cold coronavirus spike pools, as cell number allowed. PBMCs were separated from whole blood using Ficoll-Paque Plus gradient centrifugation and then either used fresh or cryopreserved at -140C. Triplicate wells were generally used for each culture condition. Leukapheresis product for the unexposed donors was purchased commercially.

As concerns this clonotype: Its antigen specificity is not known. Per-base quality was not reported, and no clone a single base away is much larger than it.

The chain couples TRBV20-1 to TRBJ1-3; TRBD1 is a possible D gene, resting on 6 matching bases. The sequence was obtained from a human donor in good health. Sequencing used CD4+ T cells from blood, cultured in vitro. The CDR3 reads as follows: CSARAGQRSGNTIYF. The base sequence is TGCAGTGCTAGAGCTGGACAGCGATCTGGAAACACCATATATTTT.